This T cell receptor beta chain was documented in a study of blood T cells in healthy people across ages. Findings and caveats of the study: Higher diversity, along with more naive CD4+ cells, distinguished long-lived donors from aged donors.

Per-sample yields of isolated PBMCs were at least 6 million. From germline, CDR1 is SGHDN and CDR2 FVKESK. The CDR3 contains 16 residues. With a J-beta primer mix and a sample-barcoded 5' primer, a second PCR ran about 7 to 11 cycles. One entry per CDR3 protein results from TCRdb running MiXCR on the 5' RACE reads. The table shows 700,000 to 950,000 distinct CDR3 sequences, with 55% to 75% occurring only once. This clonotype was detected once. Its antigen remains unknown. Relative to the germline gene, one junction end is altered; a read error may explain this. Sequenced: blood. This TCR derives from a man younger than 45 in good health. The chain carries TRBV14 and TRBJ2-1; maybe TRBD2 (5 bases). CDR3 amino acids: CANSQEGPSSYNEQFF. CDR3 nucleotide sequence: TGTGCCAACAGCCAAGAGGGCCCTAGCTCCTACAATGAGCAGTTCTTC.